This TCR beta chain originates from a study of blood T cells in healthy people across ages. The study's findings and limits: Conclusively comparing naive with antigen-experienced cells was impossible with unsorted PBMCs.

About this clonotype: What it binds is not known.

The second PCR ran about 6 to 12 cycles with a sample-barcoded 5' primer and J-beta primers. Tags on each cDNA molecule came from a template-switch adaptor with 12 random nucleotides. TCRdb used MiXCR to reprocess the 5' RACE reads, holding one entry per CDR3 protein. The sample carries around 790,000 distinct CDR3 sequences, 44% recorded once. CDR1 SGHRS and CDR2 YFSETQ come from the germline V gene. This CDR3 has 16 amino acids. J gave up 0 bases and V 6 bases, and 5 bases lay outside the gene matches. Sequenced input: blood. The J gene is TRBJ2-6, the V gene TRBV5-1, with 8 bases fitting TRBD1. The TCR comes from a man aged 55 to 70 in good health. In DNA, the CDR3 is TGCGCCAGCAACCGGGACAGGATCTCTGGGGCCAACGTCCTGACTTTC. This translates into CASNRDRISGANVLTF. Combining the CDR3 with reference TRBV5-1 and TRBJ2-6 gives the whole variable domain KAGVTQTPRYLIKTRGQQVTLSCSPISGHRSVSWYQQTPGQGLQFLFEYFSETQRNKGNFPGRFSGRQFSNSRSEMNVSTLELGDSALYLCASNRDRISGANVLTFGAGSRLTVL.